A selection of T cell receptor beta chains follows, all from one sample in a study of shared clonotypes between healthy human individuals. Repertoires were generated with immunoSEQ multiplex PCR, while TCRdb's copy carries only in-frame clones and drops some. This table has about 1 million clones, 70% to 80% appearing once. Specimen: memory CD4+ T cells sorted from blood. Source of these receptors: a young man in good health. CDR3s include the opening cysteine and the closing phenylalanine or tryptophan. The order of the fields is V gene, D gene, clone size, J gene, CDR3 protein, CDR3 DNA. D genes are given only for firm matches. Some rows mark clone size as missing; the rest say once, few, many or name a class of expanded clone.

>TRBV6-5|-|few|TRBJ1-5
CASRGTGNQPQHF
TGTGCCAGCCGGGGGACGGGCAATCAGCCCCAGCATTTT
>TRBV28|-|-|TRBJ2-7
CASSQNTGEQYF
TGTGCCAGCAGTCAGAATACAGGGGAGCAGTACTTC
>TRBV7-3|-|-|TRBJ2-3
CASSFTGSTDTQYF
TGTGCCAGCAGCTTTACGGGGAGCACAGATACGCAGTATTTT
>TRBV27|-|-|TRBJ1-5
CASSLLGGGGNQPQHF
TGTGCCAGCAGTTTACTTGGGGGAGGAGGCAATCAGCCCCAGCATTTT
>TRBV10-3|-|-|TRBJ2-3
CAISVQRRADTQYF
TGTGCCATCAGTGTCCAGAGACGAGCAGATACGCAGTATTTT
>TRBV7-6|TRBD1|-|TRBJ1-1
CASSSIQGAGTEAFF
TGTGCCAGCAGTTCGATTCAGGGGGCGGGCACTGAAGCTTTCTTT
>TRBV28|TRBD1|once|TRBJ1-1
CASNPGQINTEAFF
TGTGCCAGCAACCCGGGACAGATTAACACTGAAGCTTTCTTT
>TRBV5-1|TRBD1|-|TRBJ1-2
CASSPTGNYGYTF
TGCGCCAGCAGCCCGACAGGGAATTATGGCTACACCTTC
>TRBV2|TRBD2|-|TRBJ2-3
CASSLAGGPRDTQYF
TGTGCCAGCAGTCTAGCGGGGGGGCCGAGGGATACGCAGTATTTT
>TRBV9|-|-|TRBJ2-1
CASSGQLASGEQFF
TGTGCCAGCAGCGGACAGCTAGCGAGTGGTGAGCAGTTCTTC
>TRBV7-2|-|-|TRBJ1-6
CASSLGQASTSPLHF
TGTGCCAGCAGCTTAGGACAGGCCTCTACTTCACCCCTCCACTTT
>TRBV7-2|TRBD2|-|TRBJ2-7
CASSSDTSGRSYEQYF
TGTGCCAGCAGCTCCGACACTAGCGGGAGGTCCTACGAGCAGTACTTC
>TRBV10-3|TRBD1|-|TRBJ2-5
CAISTGAPEETQYF
TGTGCCATCTCAACAGGGGCGCCTGAAGAGACCCAGTACTTC
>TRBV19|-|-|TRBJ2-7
CATSQGRNEQYF
TGTGCCACCTCACAGGGAAGGAACGAGCAGTACTTC
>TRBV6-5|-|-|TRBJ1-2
CASSSGLRVVPEGYTF
TGTGCCAGCAGTTCCGGCCTTAGGGTCGTACCGGAGGGCTACACCTTC
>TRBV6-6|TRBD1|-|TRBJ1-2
CASSTGASGYGYTF
TGTGCCAGCAGCACAGGGGCCAGTGGCTATGGCTACACCTTC
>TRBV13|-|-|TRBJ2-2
CASRTGANTGELFF
TGTGCCAGCAGGACGGGGGCTAACACCGGGGAGCTGTTTTTT
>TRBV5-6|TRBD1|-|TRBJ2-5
CASSVYTADRGPKETQYF
TGTGCCAGCAGCGTCTATACCGCCGACAGGGGGCCTAAAGAGACCCAGTACTTC
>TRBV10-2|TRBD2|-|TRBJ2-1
CASSRSGTNNEQFF
TGCGCCAGCAGTCGTAGCGGGACAAACAATGAGCAGTTCTTC
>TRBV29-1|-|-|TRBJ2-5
CSVDQRRGETQYF
TGCAGCGTTGATCAGAGGAGGGGAGAGACCCAGTACTTC
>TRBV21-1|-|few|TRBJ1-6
CASSKAGTGDNSPLHF
TGTGCCAGCAGCAAAGCAGGGACAGGTGATAATTCACCCCTCCACTTT
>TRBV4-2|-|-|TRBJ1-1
CASSHKRQVNTEAFF
TGTGCCAGCAGCCACAAAAGGCAAGTGAACACTGAAGCTTTCTTT
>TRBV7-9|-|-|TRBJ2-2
CASSPWGNTGELFF
TGTGCCAGCAGCCCTTGGGGGAACACCGGGGAGCTGTTTTTT
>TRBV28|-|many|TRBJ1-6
CASSFPKGGLGNSPLHF
TGTGCCAGCAGTTTCCCTAAGGGGGGCTTAGGGAATTCACCCCTCCACTTT
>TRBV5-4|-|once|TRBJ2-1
CASSFGGYNEQFF
TGTGCCAGCAGCTTTGGGGGCTACAATGAGCAGTTCTTC
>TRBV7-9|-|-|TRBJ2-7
CASSFQAGDSYEQYF
TGTGCCAGCAGCTTTCAAGCAGGGGACTCCTACGAGCAGTACTTC
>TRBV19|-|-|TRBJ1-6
CASSEAVGSPLHF
TGTGCCAGTAGTGAGGCAGTGGGGTCACCCCTCCACTTT
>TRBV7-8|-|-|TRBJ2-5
CASSLEGQLGETQYF
TGTGCCAGCAGCTTAGAAGGGCAACTGGGAGAGACCCAGTACTTC
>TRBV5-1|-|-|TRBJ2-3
CASAAPGTDTQYF
TGCGCCAGCGCAGCCCCCGGCACAGATACGCAGTATTTT
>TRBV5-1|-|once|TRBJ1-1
CASSWAGQGNTEAFF
TGCGCCAGCAGCTGGGCCGGCCAGGGGAACACTGAAGCTTTCTTT
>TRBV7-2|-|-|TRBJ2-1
CASSPRDNFYNEQFF
TGTGCCAGCAGCCCTCGGGACAACTTCTACAATGAGCAGTTCTTC
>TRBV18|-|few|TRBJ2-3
CASSLGTDTQYF
TGTGCCAGCTCACTGGGCACAGATACGCAGTATTTT
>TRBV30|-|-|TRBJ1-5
CAWSVLGAEPQHF
TGTGCCTGGAGTGTATTAGGGGCTGAGCCCCAGCATTTT
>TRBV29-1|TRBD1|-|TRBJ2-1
CSAYRGEQFF
TGCAGCGCCTACAGGGGCGAGCAGTTCTTC
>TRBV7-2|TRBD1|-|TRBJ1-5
CASSLQGGTAQHF
TGTGCCAGCAGCCTCCAGGGGGGAACGGCCCAGCATTTT
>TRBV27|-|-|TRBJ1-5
CASRVTSGPYSNQPQHF
TGTGCCAGCAGAGTAACGTCGGGCCCTTATAGCAATCAGCCCCAGCATTTT
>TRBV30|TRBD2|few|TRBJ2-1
CAWSGSSGRGEQFF
TGTGCCTGGAGTGGATCTAGCGGGAGAGGGGAGCAGTTCTTC
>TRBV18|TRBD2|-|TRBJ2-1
CASSLLAGPNNEQFF
TGTGCCAGCTCACTCCTAGCGGGACCTAACAATGAGCAGTTCTTC
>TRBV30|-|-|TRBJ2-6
CAWSMALAGANVLTF
TGTGCCTGGAGTATGGCCCTCGCAGGGGCCAACGTCCTGACTTTC
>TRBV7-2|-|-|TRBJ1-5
CASSLDGRVGQPQHF
TGTGCCAGCAGCTTAGATGGCAGGGTTGGGCAGCCCCAGCATTTT
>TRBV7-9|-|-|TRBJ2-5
CASSLGLARETQYF
TGTGCCAGCAGCTTAGGGCTAGCGCGAGAGACCCAGTACTTC
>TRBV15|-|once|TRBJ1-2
CATSRENRAYYGYTF
TGTGCCACCAGCAGAGAAAACAGGGCCTACTATGGCTACACCTTC
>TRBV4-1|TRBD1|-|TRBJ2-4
CASSQVGQGSSKNIQYF
TGCGCCAGCAGCCAAGTCGGACAGGGGTCGTCCAAAAACATTCAGTACTTC
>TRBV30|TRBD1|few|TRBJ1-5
CAWSGTGVTGQPQHF
TGTGCCTGGAGTGGAACAGGGGTTACAGGTCAGCCCCAGCATTTT
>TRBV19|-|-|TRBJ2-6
CASSTREGIYSGANVLTF
TGTGCCAGTAGTACCCGCGAGGGGATTTACTCTGGGGCCAACGTCCTGACTTTC
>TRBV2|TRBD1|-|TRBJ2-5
CASSGGQGETQYF
TGTGCCAGCAGCGGGGGACAGGGAGAGACCCAGTACTTC
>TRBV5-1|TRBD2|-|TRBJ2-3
CASSLGGGVADTQYF
TGCGCCAGCAGCTTGGGCGGGGGTGTAGCAGATACGCAGTATTTT